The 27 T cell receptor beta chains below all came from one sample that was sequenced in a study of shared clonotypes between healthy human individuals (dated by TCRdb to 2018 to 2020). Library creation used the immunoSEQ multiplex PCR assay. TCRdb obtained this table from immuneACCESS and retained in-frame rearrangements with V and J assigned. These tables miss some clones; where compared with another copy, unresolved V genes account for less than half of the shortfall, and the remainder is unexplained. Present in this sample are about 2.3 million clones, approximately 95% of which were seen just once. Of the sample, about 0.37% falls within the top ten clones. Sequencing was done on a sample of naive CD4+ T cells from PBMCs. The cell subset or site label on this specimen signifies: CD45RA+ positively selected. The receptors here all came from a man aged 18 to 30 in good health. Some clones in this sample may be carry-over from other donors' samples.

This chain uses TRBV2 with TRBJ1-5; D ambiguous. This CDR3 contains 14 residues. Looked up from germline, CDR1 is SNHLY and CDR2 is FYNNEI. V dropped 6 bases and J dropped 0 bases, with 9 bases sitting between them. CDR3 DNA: TGTGCCAGCAGCGAGAGGTATAGCAATCAGCCCCAGCATTTT. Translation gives CASSERYSNQPQHF.

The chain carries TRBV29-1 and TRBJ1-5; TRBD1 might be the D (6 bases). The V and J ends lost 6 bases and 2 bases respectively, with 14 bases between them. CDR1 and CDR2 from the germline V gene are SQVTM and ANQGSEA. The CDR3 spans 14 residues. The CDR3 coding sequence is TGCAGCGTGACAACAGGGAGGGGCAATCAGCCCCAGCATTTT. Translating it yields CSVTTGRGNQPQHF. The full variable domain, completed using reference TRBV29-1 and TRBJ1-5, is SAVISQKPSRDICQRGTSLTIQCQVDSQVTMMFWYRQQPGQSLTLIATANQGSEATYESGFVIDKFPISRPNLTFSTLTVSNMSPEDSSIYLCSVTTGRGNQPQHFGDGTRLSIL.

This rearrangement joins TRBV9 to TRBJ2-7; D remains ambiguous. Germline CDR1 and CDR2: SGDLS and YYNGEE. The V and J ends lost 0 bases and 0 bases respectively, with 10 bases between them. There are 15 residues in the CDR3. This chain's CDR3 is CASSVASESSYEQYF. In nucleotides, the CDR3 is TGTGCCAGCAGCGTAGCTTCAGAGAGCTCCTACGAGCAGTACTTC. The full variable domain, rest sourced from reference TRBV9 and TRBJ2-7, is DSGVTQTPKHLITATGQRVTLRCSPRSGDLSVYWYQQSLDQGLQFLIQYYNGEERAKGNILERFSAQQFPDLHSELNLSSLELGDSALYFCASSVASESSYEQYFGPGTRLTVT.

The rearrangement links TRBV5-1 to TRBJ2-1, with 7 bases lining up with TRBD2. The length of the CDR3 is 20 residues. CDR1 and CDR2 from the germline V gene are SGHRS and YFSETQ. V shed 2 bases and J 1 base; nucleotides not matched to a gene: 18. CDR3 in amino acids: CASSLGPGLAAHKSYNEQFF. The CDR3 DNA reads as TGCGCCAGCAGCTTAGGTCCCGGGCTAGCGGCCCACAAATCCTACAATGAGCAGTTCTTC.

CDR3 amino acids: CASSQELARQETQYF. CDR3 DNA: TGTGCCAGCAGCCAAGAGCTAGCGAGGCAAGAGACCCAGTACTTC. The chain uses TRBV4-2 and TRBJ2-5, with D perhaps matching TRBD2 (6 bases). V was pared by 0 bases and J by 2 bases, with 10 bases between. The CDR3 consists of 15 residues. The V gene's germline CDR1 is LGHNA and CDR2 YNFKEQ.

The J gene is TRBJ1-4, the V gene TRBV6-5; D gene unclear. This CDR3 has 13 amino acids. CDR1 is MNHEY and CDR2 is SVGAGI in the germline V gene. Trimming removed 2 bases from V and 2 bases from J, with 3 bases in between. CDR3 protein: CASSYNTNEKLFF. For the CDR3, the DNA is TGTGCCAGCAGTTACAACACTAATGAAAAACTGTTTTTT.

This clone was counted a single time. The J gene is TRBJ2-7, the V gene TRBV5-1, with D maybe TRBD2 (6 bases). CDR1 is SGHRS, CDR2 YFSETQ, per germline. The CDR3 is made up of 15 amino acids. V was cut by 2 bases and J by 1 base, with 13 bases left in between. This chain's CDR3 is CASSLGDLSSYEQYF. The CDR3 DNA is TGCGCCAGCAGCTTAGGGGACTTGTCATCCTACGAGCAGTACTTC.

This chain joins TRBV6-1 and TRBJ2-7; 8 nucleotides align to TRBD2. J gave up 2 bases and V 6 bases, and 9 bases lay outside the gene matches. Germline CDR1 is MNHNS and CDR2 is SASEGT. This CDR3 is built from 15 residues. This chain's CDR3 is CASRNIAGLTYEQYF. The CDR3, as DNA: TGTGCCAGCAGGAACATAGCGGGATTAACCTACGAGCAGTACTTC.

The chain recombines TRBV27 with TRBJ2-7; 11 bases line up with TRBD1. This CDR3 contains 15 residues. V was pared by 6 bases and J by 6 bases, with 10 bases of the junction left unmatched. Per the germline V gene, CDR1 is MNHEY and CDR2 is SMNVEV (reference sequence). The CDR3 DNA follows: TGTGCCAGCAGCCAAAGTGCCGGGACAGGGGGCGAGCAGTACTTC. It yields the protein CASSQSAGTGGEQYF.

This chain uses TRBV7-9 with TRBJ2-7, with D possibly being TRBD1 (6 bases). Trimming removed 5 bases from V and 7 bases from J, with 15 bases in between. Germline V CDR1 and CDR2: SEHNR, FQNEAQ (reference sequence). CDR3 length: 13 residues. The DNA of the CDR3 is TGTGCCAGCAGCCTAGGGACACACGATGAGCAGTACTTC. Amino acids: CASSLGTHDEQYF.

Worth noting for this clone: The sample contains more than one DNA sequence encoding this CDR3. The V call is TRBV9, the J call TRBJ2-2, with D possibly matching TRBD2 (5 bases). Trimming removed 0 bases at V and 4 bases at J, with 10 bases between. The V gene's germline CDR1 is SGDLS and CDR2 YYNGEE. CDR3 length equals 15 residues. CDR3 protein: CASSVVASGTGELFF. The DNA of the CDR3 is TGTGCCAGCAGCGTAGTGGCAAGCGGCACCGGGGAGCTGTTTTTT.

The CDR3 nucleotides are TGTGCCAGCAGCTTAAGACTAGCGGGTTACAATGAGCAGTTCTTC. Translated: CASSLRLAGYNEQFF. The chain recombines TRBV6-6 with TRBJ2-1; TRBD2 aligns across 10 bases. Per germline, CDR1 MNHNY and CDR2 SVGAGI (reference sequence). J was trimmed by 4 bases and V by 6 bases; bases with no gene match: 6. The CDR3 has 15 residues.

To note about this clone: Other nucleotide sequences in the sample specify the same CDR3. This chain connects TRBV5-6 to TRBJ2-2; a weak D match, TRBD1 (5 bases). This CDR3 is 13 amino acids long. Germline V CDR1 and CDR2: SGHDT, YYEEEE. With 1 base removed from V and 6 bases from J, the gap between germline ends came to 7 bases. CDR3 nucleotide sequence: TGTGCCAGCAGCTTGACAGGCTCCGGGGAGCTGTTTTTT. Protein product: CASSLTGSGELFF.

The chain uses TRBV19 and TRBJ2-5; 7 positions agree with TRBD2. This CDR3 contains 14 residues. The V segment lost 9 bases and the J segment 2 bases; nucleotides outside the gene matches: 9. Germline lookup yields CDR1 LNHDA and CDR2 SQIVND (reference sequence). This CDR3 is CASVASGNQETQYF. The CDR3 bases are TGTGCCAGCGTAGCTAGCGGAAATCAAGAGACCCAGTACTTC.

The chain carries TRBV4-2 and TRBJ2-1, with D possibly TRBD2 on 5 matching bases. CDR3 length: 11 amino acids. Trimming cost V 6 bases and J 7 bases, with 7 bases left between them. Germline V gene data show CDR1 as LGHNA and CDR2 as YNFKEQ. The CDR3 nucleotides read TGTGCCAGCAGGTCGGGGAATGAGCAGTTCTTC. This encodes CASRSGNEQFF.

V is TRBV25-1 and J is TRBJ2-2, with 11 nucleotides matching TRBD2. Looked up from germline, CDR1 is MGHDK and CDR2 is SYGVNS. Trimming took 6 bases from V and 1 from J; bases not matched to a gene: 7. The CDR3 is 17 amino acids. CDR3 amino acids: CASRIAGGSGNTGELFF. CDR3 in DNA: TGTGCCAGCAGAATAGCGGGAGGGTCTGGGAACACCGGGGAGCTGTTTTTT.

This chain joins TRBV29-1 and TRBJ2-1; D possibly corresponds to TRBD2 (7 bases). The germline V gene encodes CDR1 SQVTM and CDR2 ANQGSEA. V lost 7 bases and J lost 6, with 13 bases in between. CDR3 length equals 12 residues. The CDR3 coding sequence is TGCAGCGCCGAGGGGGGGCTCAATGAGCAGTTCTTC. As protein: CSAEGGLNEQFF.

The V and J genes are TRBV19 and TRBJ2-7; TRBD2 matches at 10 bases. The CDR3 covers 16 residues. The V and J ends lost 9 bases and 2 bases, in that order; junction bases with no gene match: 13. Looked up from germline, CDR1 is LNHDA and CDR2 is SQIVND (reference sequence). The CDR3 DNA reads TGTGCCAGCCGACTAGCGGGCGGAAAACTTGCCTACGAGCAGTACTTC. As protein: CASRLAGGKLAYEQYF.

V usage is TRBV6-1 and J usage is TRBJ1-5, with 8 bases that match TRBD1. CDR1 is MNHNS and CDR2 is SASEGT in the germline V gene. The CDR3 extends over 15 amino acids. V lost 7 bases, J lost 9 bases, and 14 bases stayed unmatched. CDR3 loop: CASTSDRVGSRPQHF. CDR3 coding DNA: TGTGCCAGCACCTCGGACAGGGTGGGGTCGAGGCCCCAGCATTTT.

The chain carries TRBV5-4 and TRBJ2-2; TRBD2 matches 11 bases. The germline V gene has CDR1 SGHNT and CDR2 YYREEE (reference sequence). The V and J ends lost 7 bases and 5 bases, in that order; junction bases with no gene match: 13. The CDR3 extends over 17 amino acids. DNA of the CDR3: TGTGCCAGCGGCCGAGCTACTAGCGGGAGTATAACCGGGGAGCTGTTTTTT. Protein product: CASGRATSGSITGELFF. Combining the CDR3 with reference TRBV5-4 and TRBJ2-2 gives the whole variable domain ETGVTQSPTHLIKTRGQQVTLRCSSQSGHNTVSWYQQALGQGPQFIFQYYREEENGRGNFPPRFSGLQFPNYSSELNVNALELDDSALYLCASGRATSGSITGELFFGEGSRLTVL.

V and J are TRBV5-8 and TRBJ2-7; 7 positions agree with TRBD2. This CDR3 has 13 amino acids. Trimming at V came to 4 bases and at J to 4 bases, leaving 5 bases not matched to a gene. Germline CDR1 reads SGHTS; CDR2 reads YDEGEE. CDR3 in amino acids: CASSRGLPYEQYF. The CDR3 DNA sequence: TGTGCCAGCAGCCGGGGACTACCTTACGAGCAGTACTTC. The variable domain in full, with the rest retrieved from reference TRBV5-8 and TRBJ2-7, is EAGVTQSPTHLIKTRGQQATLRCSPISGHTSVYWYQQALGLGLQFLLWYDEGEERNRGNFPPRFSGRQFPNYSSELNVNALELEDSALYLCASSRGLPYEQYFGPGTRLTVT.

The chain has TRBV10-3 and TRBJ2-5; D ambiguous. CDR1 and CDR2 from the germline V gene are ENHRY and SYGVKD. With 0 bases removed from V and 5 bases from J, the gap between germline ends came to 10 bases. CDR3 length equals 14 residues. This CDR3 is CAISESTGGETQYF. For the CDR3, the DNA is TGTGCCATCAGTGAGTCGACGGGCGGCGAGACCCAGTACTTC.

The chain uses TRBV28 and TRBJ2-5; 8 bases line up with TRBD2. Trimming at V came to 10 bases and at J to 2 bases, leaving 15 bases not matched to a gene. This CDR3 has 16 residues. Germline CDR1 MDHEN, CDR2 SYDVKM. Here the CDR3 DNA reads TGTGCCACCGCGAGGTATGCACTAGCGGTACAAGAGACCCAGTACTTC. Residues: CATARYALAVQETQYF.

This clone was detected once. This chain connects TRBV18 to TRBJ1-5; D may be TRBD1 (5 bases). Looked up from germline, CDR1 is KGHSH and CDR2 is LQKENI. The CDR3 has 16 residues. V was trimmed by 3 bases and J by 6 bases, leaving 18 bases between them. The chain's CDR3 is CASSPTGPPEGQPQHF. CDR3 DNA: TGTGCCAGCTCACCCACGGGACCCCCGGAGGGTCAGCCCCAGCATTTT.

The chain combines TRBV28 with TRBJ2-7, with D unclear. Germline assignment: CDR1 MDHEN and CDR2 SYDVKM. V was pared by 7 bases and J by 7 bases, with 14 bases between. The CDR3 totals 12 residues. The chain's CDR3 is CASKTPLGEQYF. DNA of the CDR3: TGTGCCAGCAAAACCCCACTGGGAGAGCAGTACTTC.

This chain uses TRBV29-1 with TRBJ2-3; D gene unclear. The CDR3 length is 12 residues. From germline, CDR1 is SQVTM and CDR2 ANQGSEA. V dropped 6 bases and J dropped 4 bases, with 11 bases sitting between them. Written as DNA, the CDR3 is TGCAGCGTCGACTCTAAGGCAGATACGCAGTATTTT. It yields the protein CSVDSKADTQYF.

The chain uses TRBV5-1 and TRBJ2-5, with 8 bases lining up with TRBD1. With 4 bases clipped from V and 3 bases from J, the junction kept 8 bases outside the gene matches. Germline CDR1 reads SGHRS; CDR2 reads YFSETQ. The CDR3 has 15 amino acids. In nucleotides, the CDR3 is TGCGCCAGCAGCGCCGGATCAGGGGGCGAAGAGACCCAGTACTTC. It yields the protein CASSAGSGGEETQYF.